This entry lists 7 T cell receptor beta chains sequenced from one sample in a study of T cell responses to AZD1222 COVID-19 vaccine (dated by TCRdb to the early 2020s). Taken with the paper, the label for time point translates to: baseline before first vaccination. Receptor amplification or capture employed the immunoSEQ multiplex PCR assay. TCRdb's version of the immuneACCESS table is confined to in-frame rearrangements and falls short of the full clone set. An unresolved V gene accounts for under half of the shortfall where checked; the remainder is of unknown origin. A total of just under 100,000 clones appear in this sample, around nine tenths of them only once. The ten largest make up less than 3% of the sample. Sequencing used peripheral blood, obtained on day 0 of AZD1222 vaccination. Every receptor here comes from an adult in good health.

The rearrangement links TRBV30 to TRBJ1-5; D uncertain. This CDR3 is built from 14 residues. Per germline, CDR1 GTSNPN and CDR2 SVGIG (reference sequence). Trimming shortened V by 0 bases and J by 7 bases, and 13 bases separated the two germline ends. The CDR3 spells CAWSVSHTSQPQHF. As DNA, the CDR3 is TGTGCCTGGAGTGTATCCCATACATCCCAGCCCCAGCATTTT.

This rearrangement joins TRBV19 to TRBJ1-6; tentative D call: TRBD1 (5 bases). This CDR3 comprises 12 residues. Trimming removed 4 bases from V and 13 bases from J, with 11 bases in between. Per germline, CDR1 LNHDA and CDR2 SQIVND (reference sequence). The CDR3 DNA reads TGTGCCAGTAGTAGTACCAAGGGGCCCCTCCACTTT. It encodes CASSSTKGPLHF.

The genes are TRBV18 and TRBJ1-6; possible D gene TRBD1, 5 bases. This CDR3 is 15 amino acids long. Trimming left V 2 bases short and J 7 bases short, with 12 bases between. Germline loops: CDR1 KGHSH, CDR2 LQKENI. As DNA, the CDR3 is TGTGCCAGCTCACCAAGGGCAGGGAGAAATTCACCCCTCCACTTT. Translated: CASSPRAGRNSPLHF.

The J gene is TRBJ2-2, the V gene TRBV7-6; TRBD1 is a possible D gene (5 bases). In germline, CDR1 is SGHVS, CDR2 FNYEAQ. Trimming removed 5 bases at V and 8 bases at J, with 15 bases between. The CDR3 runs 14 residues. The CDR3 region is CASSPESGRGELFF. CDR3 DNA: TGTGCCAGCAGCCCCGAATCAGGGCGGGGGGAGCTGTTTTTT.

CDR3 nucleotide sequence: TGTGCCAGCAGCTTAGCGCCCGGGACAATCAACTCTGAAGCTTTCTTT. Protein: CASSLAPGTINSEAFF. The rearrangement joins TRBV7-9 to TRBJ1-1, with D possibly TRBD1 on 6 matching bases. This CDR3 has 16 residues. Between the trimmed V and J ends, which lost 0 bases and 6 bases, there was a span of 17 bases. The germline V gene has CDR1 SEHNR and CDR2 FQNEAQ (reference sequence).

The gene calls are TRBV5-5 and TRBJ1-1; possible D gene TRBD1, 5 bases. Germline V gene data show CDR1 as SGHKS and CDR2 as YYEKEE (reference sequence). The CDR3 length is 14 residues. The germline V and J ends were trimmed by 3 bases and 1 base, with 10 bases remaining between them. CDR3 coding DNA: TGTGCCAGCAGCTGGGGGATAGGGAACACTGAAGCTTTCTTT. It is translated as CASSWGIGNTEAFF.

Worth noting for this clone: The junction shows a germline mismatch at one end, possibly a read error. CDR3 in amino acids: CASSLKDTQYF. The CDR3 DNA follows: TGTGCTAGCAGCTTGAAAGACACCCAGTACTTC. This rearrangement joins TRBV7-7 to TRBJ2-5; D is unclear. CDR1 and CDR2 (germline): SSHAT, FNYEAQ (reference sequence). The CDR3 is 11 residues long.